Presented here are 14 T cell receptor beta chains from one specimen sequenced in a study of T cells in Graves' hyperthyroidism and ophthalmopathy. Amplification of TCR beta CDR3 regions used RNA as the template. A first-round RT-PCR of the TCR CDR3 used the HTBI primer set. TCRdb reanalysed the multiplex PCR reads using MiXCR and keeps one entry per CDR3 protein. The repertoire holds 480,000 or so distinct CDR3 sequences, with 35% to 50% as singletons. The sequencing input was peripheral blood or thyroid tissue (not recorded which). The receptors come from an adult woman with Graves' disease, either hyperthyroidism or ophthalmopathy (not recorded which).

The table lists this clonotype with a few counts. The rearrangement joins TRBV29-1 to TRBJ2-7, with TRBD1 matching over 8 bases. From germline, CDR1 is SQVTM and CDR2 ANQGSEA. There are 13 residues in the CDR3. V dropped 6 bases and J dropped 0; count of bases not matched to a gene: 4. DNA of the CDR3: TGCAGCGTCGGACAGGGCTACTCCTACGAGCAGTACTTC. Residues: CSVGQGYSYEQYF.

This clonotype was counted ten times or more. The chain joins TRBV7-2 to TRBJ2-7; the D call may be TRBD1 or TRBD2 (5 bases each). There are 13 residues in the CDR3. Trimming removed 4 bases at V and 4 bases at J, with 11 bases between. Per germline, CDR1 SGHTA and CDR2 FQGNSA. CDR3 sequence reads: CASSSKGRYEQYF. The CDR3 nucleotides are TGTGCCAGCAGCTCGAAGGGACGGTACGAGCAGTACTTC.

Turning to this clonotype: This sequence may be a read error, since a much larger clone differs from it by one base. The chain recombines TRBV29-1 with TRBJ2-5; D is possibly TRBD2 (7 bases). CDR3 length: 14 amino acids. The V end lost 7 bases, the J end lost 9 bases, and 24 bases lay between the germline ends. Germline V gene lookup returns CDR1 SQVTM and CDR2 ANQGSEA. The CDR3 loop reads CSAKGGGGEEAQYF. The CDR3 DNA follows: TGCAGCGCTAAGGGGGGGGGGGGAGAGGAGGCCCAGTACTTC.

The CDR3 nucleotides read TGTGCCAGCAGCAAGGGGGGGGCGGTGAACACTGAAGCTTTCTTT. Translated, it gives CASSKGGAVNTEAFF. This chain connects TRBV28 to TRBJ1-1, with a tentative D call TRBD1 (6 bases). The CDR3 is 15 amino acids. V lost 6 bases to trimming and J lost 0 bases, with 14 bases between them. Germline CDR1 MDHEN, CDR2 SYDVKM.

This clonotype appeared once. This rearrangement joins TRBV5-1 to TRBJ1-2; TRBD1 is a possible D gene (6 bases). CDR1 is SGHRS and CDR2 is YFSETQ in the germline V gene. CDR3 length: 13 residues. V lost 4 bases and J 7 bases, leaving 14 bases between the germline ends. Written as DNA, the CDR3 is TGCGCCAGCAGCCCCCAACAGGGTGGTGGCTACACCTTC. It translates to CASSPQQGGGYTF.

A note on this clonotype: It may be a read error: a sequence one base away is much more abundant. The rearrangement links TRBV7-9 to TRBJ2-2; 8 bases line up with TRBD2. Germline CDR1 reads SEHNR; CDR2 reads FQNEAQ (reference sequence). The CDR3 runs 16 residues. V lost 4 bases, J lost 6 bases, and 10 bases stayed unmatched. The CDR3 protein is CASSYSGIANAGELFF. The CDR3 DNA is TGTGCCAGCAGCTATAGCGGGATTGCCAACGCCGGGGAGCTGTTTTTT.

This clonotype was observed many times. CDR3 DNA: TGTGCCAGCAGCCCCAGGTTCAGGGGTGAAGAGACCCAGTACTTC. This codes for CASSPRFRGEETQYF. The V gene is TRBV7-2, the J gene TRBJ2-5, with D tentatively TRBD1 (6 bases). Germline CDR1 SGHTA, CDR2 FQGNSA. V lost 5 bases and J lost 3, with 16 bases in between. This CDR3 has 15 residues.

The chain carries TRBV20-1 and TRBJ2-7; 13 bases agree with TRBD2. The CDR3 runs 17 residues. The V and J ends lost 2 bases and 0 bases, in that order; junction bases with no gene match: 7. Germline CDR1 and CDR2: DFQATT and SNEGSKA (reference sequence). CDR3 protein: CSARSSGTSGDSYEQYF. The CDR3 nucleotides read TGCAGTGCTAGATCATCTGGGACTAGCGGGGACTCCTACGAGCAGTACTTC.

The chain has TRBV7-9 and TRBJ1-1, with D tentatively TRBD1 (5 bases). Germline CDR1 SEHNR, CDR2 FQNEAQ (reference sequence). Trimming pared 6 bases from V and 5 bases from J, leaving 13 bases between. This CDR3 is 13 amino acids long. As DNA, the CDR3 is TGTGCCAGCAGGTGGGGGGAGGTAACTGAAGCTTTCTTT. Translating gives CASRWGEVTEAFF. Filled out from reference TRBV7-9 and TRBJ1-1, the complete variable domain reads DTGVSQNPRHKITKRGQNVTFRCDPISEHNRLYWYRQTLGQGPEFLTYFQNEAQLEKSRLLSDRFSAERPKGSFSTLEIQRTEQGDSAMYLCASRWGEVTEAFFGQGTRLTVV.

Ten or more counts support this clonotype. CDR3 sequence: CAIRAGSAEAFF. The CDR3 coding sequence is TGTGCCATCAGAGCAGGGAGCGCTGAAGCTTTCTTT. The chain employs TRBV10-3 and TRBJ1-1; weak D call: TRBD1 (5 bases). Trimming left V 6 bases short and J 6 bases short, with 11 bases between. This CDR3 region has 12 residues. Germline CDR1 is ENHRY and CDR2 is SYGVKD.

The table lists this clonotype with many counts. The chain is built from TRBV20-1 and TRBJ2-7, with D maybe TRBD2 (5 bases). The V gene's germline CDR1 is DFQATT and CDR2 SNEGSKA (reference sequence). V was clipped by 1 base and J by 6 bases, with 10 bases between them. This CDR3 is 12 amino acids long. CDR3 residues: CSARGGLGEQYF. The CDR3, as DNA: TGCAGTGCTAGAGGAGGGTTAGGCGAGCAGTACTTC.

The CDR3 coding sequence is TGTGCCAGCAGCTTAGCGCATTGGACAGAGTCTCGTAGAAACACTGAAGCTTTCTTT. Its protein is CASSLAHWTESRRNTEAFF. The chain has TRBV7-8 and TRBJ1-1; D perhaps matches TRBD1 (6 bases). Germline V gene lookup returns CDR1 SGHVS and CDR2 FQNEAQ. Trimming took off 0 bases at V and 2 bases at J, with 22 bases between the two ends. The CDR3 is 19 residues long.

The chain couples TRBV20-1 to TRBJ2-2, with 7 bases matching TRBD1. Germline V gene lookup returns CDR1 DFQATT and CDR2 SNEGSKA (reference sequence). The CDR3 extends over 16 amino acids. Losses at the gene ends were 5 bases for V and 0 bases for J; bases not matched to a gene: 9. The CDR3 region is CSAANRGPTNTGELFF. CDR3 DNA: TGCAGTGCTGCTAACAGGGGTCCGACGAACACCGGGGAGCTGTTTTTT.

Remarks on this clonotype: Since a much larger clone is just one base distant, this may be a read error. No conserved phenylalanine or tryptophan ends this CDR3, so it is likely a read error. The CDR3 region is CASSYVRGTAKNSPLHL. The CDR3 nucleotides are TGTGCCAGCAGTTACGTACGAGGGACAGCGAAGAATTCACCCCTCCACCTT. V gene TRBV6-1 combines with J gene TRBJ1-6; 7 bases align to TRBD1. J lost 7 bases, V lost 5 bases, and 14 bases had no gene match. The germline CDR1 and CDR2 sequences are MNHNS and SASEGT. This CDR3 has 17 residues.